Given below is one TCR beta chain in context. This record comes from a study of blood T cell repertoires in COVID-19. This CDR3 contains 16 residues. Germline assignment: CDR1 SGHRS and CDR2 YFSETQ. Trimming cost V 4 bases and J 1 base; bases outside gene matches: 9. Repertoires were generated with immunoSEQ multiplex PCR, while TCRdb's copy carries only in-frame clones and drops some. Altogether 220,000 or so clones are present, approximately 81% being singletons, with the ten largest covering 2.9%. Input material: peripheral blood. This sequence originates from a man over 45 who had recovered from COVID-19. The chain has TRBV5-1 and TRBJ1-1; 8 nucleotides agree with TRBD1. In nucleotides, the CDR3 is TGCGCCAGCAGCCGTATAGGGACAGGCTGGAACACTGAAGCTTTCTTT. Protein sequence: CASSRIGTGWNTEAFF.